This is a list of T cell receptor beta chains from one sample in a study of cytomegalovirus exposure and HLA in healthy donors. Measured with immunoSEQ multiplex PCR; TCRdb has only the in-frame clones, and not every one. Among hundreds of thousands of clones listed, 85% to 90% were seen once. Input material: PBMCs. These receptors originate from a man aged 18-30 years in good health and CMV-seronegative. The CDR3 runs from the conserved cysteine through the conserved F or W. A D gene is named only where the DNA matches it firmly. Clone size is given for some rows only: seen once, a few or many times, or a class if the clone is expanded.

v_gene,d_gene,j_gene,abundance,CDR3aa,CDR3nt
TRBV27,TRBD1,TRBJ1-6,few,CASSLGTGVSPLHF,TGTGCCAGCAGTTTGGGGACAGGGGTTTCACCCCTCCACTTT
TRBV7-9,NA,TRBJ2-1,NA,CASSTGYGEQFF,TGTGCCAGCAGCACAGGGTACGGGGAGCAGTTCTTC
TRBV4-3,NA,TRBJ2-5,NA,CASSQDGRGSETQYF,TGCGCCAGCAGCCAAGATGGTAGAGGGTCAGAGACCCAGTACTTC
TRBV9,NA,TRBJ2-1,NA,CASSAGPLWNEQFF,TGTGCCAGCAGCGCCGGTCCCCTCTGGAATGAGCAGTTCTTC
TRBV14,NA,TRBJ2-1,few,CASSRERFYNEQFF,TGTGCCAGCAGCCGCGAGAGGTTCTACAATGAGCAGTTCTTC
TRBV29-1,NA,TRBJ2-5,NA,CSVEEREPHQETQYF,TGCAGCGTTGAGGAACGGGAACCACACCAAGAGACCCAGTACTTC
TRBV20-1,NA,TRBJ2-2,NA,CSAQDGGQLFF,TGCAGTGCTCAAGACGGAGGGCAGCTGTTTTTT
TRBV5-1,NA,TRBJ1-1,NA,CASSLVFSPNTEAFF,TGCGCCAGCAGCTTGGTATTCAGTCCGAACACTGAAGCTTTCTTT
TRBV9,TRBD1,TRBJ1-1,NA,CASSPGTGGTEAFF,TGTGCCAGCAGCCCCGGGACAGGGGGCACTGAAGCTTTCTTT
TRBV30,NA,TRBJ1-4,NA,CAWSVQGARIELFF,TGTGCCTGGAGTGTACAAGGGGCGAGGATCGAACTGTTTTTT